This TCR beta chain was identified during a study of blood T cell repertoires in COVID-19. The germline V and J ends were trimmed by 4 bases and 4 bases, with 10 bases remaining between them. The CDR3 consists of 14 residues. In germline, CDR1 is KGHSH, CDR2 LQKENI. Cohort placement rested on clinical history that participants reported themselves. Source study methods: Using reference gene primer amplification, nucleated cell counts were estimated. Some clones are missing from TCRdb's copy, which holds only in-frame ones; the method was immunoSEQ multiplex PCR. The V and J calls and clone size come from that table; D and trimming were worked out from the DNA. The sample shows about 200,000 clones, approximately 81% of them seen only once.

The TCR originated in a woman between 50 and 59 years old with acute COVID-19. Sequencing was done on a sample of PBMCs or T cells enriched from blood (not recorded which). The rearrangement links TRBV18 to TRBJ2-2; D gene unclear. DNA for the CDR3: TGTGCCAGCTCACTTGACAAAAGCACCGGGGAGCTGTTTTTT. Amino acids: CASSLDKSTGELFF.